A selection of T cell receptor beta chains follows, all from one sample in a study of spatial heterogeneity in lung cancer. TCRdb called the 5' RACE reads again in MiXCR, with one record for every CDR3 protein. Of about 10,000 distinct CDR3 sequences listed, less than 30% are singletons. The material was PBMCs, obtained at follow-up. The receptors were sampled from a female donor with early-stage non-small cell lung cancer. CDR3s include the opening cysteine and the closing phenylalanine or tryptophan. The order of the fields is D gene, J gene, V gene, CDR3 length, clone size, CDR3 protein, CDR3 DNA. A D gene is named only where the DNA matches it firmly. Clone size appears in some rows only: once, few, many, or a class for an expanded clone.

d_gene: .
j_gene: TRBJ2-2
v_gene: TRBV7-3
len: 14
abundance: .
CDR3aa: CASSPGHITGELFF
CDR3nt: TGTGCCAGCAGCCCAGGACATATCACCGGGGAGCTGTTTTTT

d_gene: .
j_gene: TRBJ2-3
v_gene: TRBV5-1
len: 14
abundance: few
CDR3aa: CASTLALSTDTQYF
CDR3nt: TGCGCCAGTACCCTAGCGCTCAGCACAGATACGCAGTATTTT

d_gene: .
j_gene: TRBJ2-7
v_gene: TRBV6-6
len: 14
abundance: medium-sized
CDR3aa: CASSRTGDSYEQYF
CDR3nt: TGTGCCAGCAGTCGTACCGGGGACTCCTACGAGCAGTACTTC

d_gene: .
j_gene: TRBJ2-4
v_gene: TRBV5-5
len: 15
abundance: .
CDR3aa: CASSLIAGAMDIQYF
CDR3nt: TGTGCCAGCAGCTTGATTGCGGGGGCCATGGACATTCAGTACTTC

d_gene: .
j_gene: TRBJ2-1
v_gene: TRBV19
len: 14
abundance: few
CDR3aa: CASSRGLIYNEQFF
CDR3nt: TGTGCCTCAAGTCGGGGCCTAATCTACAATGAGCAGTTCTTC

d_gene: .
j_gene: TRBJ1-2
v_gene: TRBV5-8
len: 14
abundance: .
CDR3aa: CASSLLGGYYGYTF
CDR3nt: TGTGCCAGCAGCTTGCTCGGGGGCTACTATGGCTACACCTTC

d_gene: .
j_gene: TRBJ2-7
v_gene: TRBV18
len: 13
abundance: medium-sized
CDR3aa: CASSLDPVGEQYF
CDR3nt: TGTGCCAGCTCACTGGACCCCGTCGGGGAGCAGTACTTC

d_gene: .
j_gene: TRBJ2-2
v_gene: TRBV7-3
len: 12
abundance: .
CDR3aa: CASSPYTGELFF
CDR3nt: TGTGCCAGCAGCCCGTACACCGGGGAGCTGTTTTTT

d_gene: .
j_gene: TRBJ1-1
v_gene: TRBV30
len: 16
abundance: .
CDR3aa: CAWSVLPRQQRTEAFF
CDR3nt: TGTGCCTGGAGTGTACTCCCGAGGCAACAGAGGACTGAAGCTTTCTTT

d_gene: .
j_gene: TRBJ2-5
v_gene: TRBV3-1
len: 13
abundance: medium-sized
CDR3aa: CASSPPGKETQYF
CDR3nt: TGTGCCAGCAGCCCCCCCGGGAAAGAGACCCAGTACTTC

d_gene: .
j_gene: TRBJ1-5
v_gene: TRBV3-1
len: 18
abundance: few
CDR3aa: CASSRSATATPGNQPQHF
CDR3nt: TGTGCCAGCAGCAGGAGCGCGACGGCAACGCCGGGCAATCAGCCCCAGCATTTT

d_gene: TRBD1
j_gene: TRBJ2-1
v_gene: TRBV20-1
len: 17
abundance: few
CDR3aa: CSARDRGGAGVYNEQFF
CDR3nt: TGCAGTGCACGGGACAGGGGAGGAGCGGGAGTCTACAATGAGCAGTTCTTC

d_gene: TRBD1
j_gene: TRBJ2-5
v_gene: TRBV19
len: 14
abundance: .
CDR3aa: CASSTTGGQETQYF
CDR3nt: TGTGCCAGTAGTACGACAGGGGGGCAAGAGACCCAGTACTTC

d_gene: .
j_gene: TRBJ2-1
v_gene: TRBV11-2
len: 17
abundance: .
CDR3aa: CASSFAAGPLEYNEQFF
CDR3nt: TGTGCCAGCAGCTTCGCCGCCGGACCACTAGAATACAATGAGCAGTTCTTC

d_gene: TRBD2
j_gene: TRBJ2-5
v_gene: TRBV20-1
len: 16
abundance: .
CDR3aa: CSLETSGRRGSETQYF
CDR3nt: TGCAGCCTTGAGACTAGCGGCCGGAGGGGGTCCGAGACCCAGTACTTC

d_gene: TRBD2
j_gene: TRBJ2-2
v_gene: TRBV5-1
len: 16
abundance: few
CDR3aa: CASSRDLAGLTGELFF
CDR3nt: TGCGCCAGCAGCCGAGACTTAGCGGGACTCACCGGGGAGCTGTTTTTT

d_gene: .
j_gene: TRBJ1-1
v_gene: TRBV28
len: 12
abundance: .
CDR3aa: CASSLYGGEAFF
CDR3nt: TGTGCCAGCAGTTTATATGGTGGTGAAGCTTTCTTT

d_gene: .
j_gene: TRBJ2-1
v_gene: TRBV7-9
len: 13
abundance: .
CDR3aa: CASNSPVVNEQFF
CDR3nt: TGTGCCAGCAACTCCCCTGTAGTGAATGAGCAGTTCTTC

d_gene: .
j_gene: TRBJ2-7
v_gene: TRBV5-1
len: 15
abundance: .
CDR3aa: CASSLAQGVTYEQYF
CDR3nt: TGCGCCAGCAGCTTGGCACAGGGAGTTACCTACGAGCAGTACTTC

d_gene: .
j_gene: TRBJ2-2
v_gene: TRBV6-1
len: 13
abundance: .
CDR3aa: CASSERETGELFF
CDR3nt: TGTGCCAGCAGTGAAAGAGAAACCGGGGAGCTGTTTTTT

d_gene: .
j_gene: TRBJ2-7
v_gene: TRBV5-6
len: 15
abundance: .
CDR3aa: CASSLTRGERYEQYF
CDR3nt: TGTGCCAGCAGCTTGACTAGGGGCGAACGGTACGAGCAGTACTTC

d_gene: TRBD1
j_gene: TRBJ2-5
v_gene: TRBV29-1
len: 14
abundance: .
CDR3aa: CSEITGGSQETQYF
CDR3nt: TGCAGCGAGATTACAGGGGGAAGCCAAGAGACCCAGTACTTC

d_gene: TRBD2
j_gene: TRBJ2-3
v_gene: TRBV20-1
len: 13
abundance: .
CDR3aa: CSASGGGTDTQYF
CDR3nt: TGCAGTGCTAGCGGGGGGGGAACAGATACGCAGTATTTT

d_gene: .
j_gene: TRBJ2-3
v_gene: TRBV3-1
len: 16
abundance: medium-sized
CDR3aa: CASSPYPTLTLDTQYF
CDR3nt: TGTGCCAGCAGCCCCTACCCCACCCTCACTCTTGATACGCAGTATTTT

d_gene: .
j_gene: TRBJ2-1
v_gene: TRBV20-1
len: 11
abundance: few
CDR3aa: CSANPPKGQFF
CDR3nt: TGCAGTGCCAACCCACCTAAGGGGCAGTTCTTC

d_gene: TRBD2
j_gene: TRBJ2-7
v_gene: TRBV28
len: 12
abundance: .
CDR3aa: CASSLLGLAQYF
CDR3nt: TGTGCCAGCAGTTTATTGGGACTAGCCCAGTACTTC

d_gene: TRBD1
j_gene: TRBJ1-2
v_gene: TRBV18
len: 12
abundance: medium-sized
CDR3aa: CASSRDRDGYTF
CDR3nt: TGTGCCAGCTCCCGGGACAGGGATGGCTACACCTTC

d_gene: TRBD1
j_gene: TRBJ2-5
v_gene: TRBV7-9
len: 15
abundance: medium-sized
CDR3aa: CASSRRTGVRETQYF
CDR3nt: TGTGCCAGCAGCCGACGGACAGGGGTCCGAGAGACCCAGTACTTC

d_gene: .
j_gene: TRBJ2-3
v_gene: TRBV7-2
len: 11
abundance: medium-sized
CDR3aa: CASSLRYTQYF
CDR3nt: TGTGCCAGCAGCTTACGATATACGCAGTATTTT

d_gene: .
j_gene: TRBJ1-1
v_gene: TRBV30
len: 14
abundance: .
CDR3aa: CAWSYRQLNTEAFF
CDR3nt: TGTGCCTGGAGTTATAGACAGTTGAACACTGAAGCTTTCTTT

d_gene: TRBD2
j_gene: TRBJ2-7
v_gene: TRBV11-2
len: 15
abundance: few
CDR3aa: CASSTGLAGGNEQYF
CDR3nt: TGTGCCAGCAGCACCGGACTAGCGGGAGGAAACGAGCAGTACTTC

d_gene: TRBD1
j_gene: TRBJ2-1
v_gene: TRBV28
len: 15
abundance: .
CDR3aa: CASSPDRGFYNEQFF
CDR3nt: TGTGCCAGCAGCCCAGACAGGGGCTTCTACAATGAGCAGTTCTTC